This TCR beta chain comes out of a study of blood T cell repertoires in COVID-19. On the study more broadly: Whether acute or convalescent, the COVID-19 samples came from the United States, Italy and Spain. PBMCs, B-cell-depleted T cells, or T cells were the source of the cDNA or gDNA that made up the material.

V shed 5 bases and J shed 7 bases, with 18 bases lying between them. Germline-derived CDR1 and CDR2 are SGHAT and FQDESV (reference sequence). The CDR3 is made up of 14 amino acids. TCRdb's table, derived via immunoSEQ multiplex PCR, lists solely in-frame clones and lacks some. The table has about 120,000 clones, approximately 83% seen once. The origin of this receptor is a man at least 80 years old with acute or convalescent COVID-19. The genes are TRBV11-1 and TRBJ2-7, with D perhaps matching TRBD1 (5 bases). Sequences were obtained from peripheral blood. Here the CDR3 DNA reads TGTGCCAGCAGCGCCACAGGTAATGTGAAGGAGCAGTACTTC. This encodes CASSATGNVKEQYF.